Listed below are T cell receptor beta chains from one sample, sequenced in a study of type 1 regulatory T cells. Which antigens these TCRs recognize remains unknown. TCRdb independently ran MiXCR on the reads; one entry per CDR3 protein. Here the sample spans tens of thousands of distinct CDR3 sequences, 9% to 15% being singletons. Sequenced: cultured non-Tr1 T cells, either the whole culture or a sorted T cell fraction (not recorded which). The receptor set was obtained from a human donor in good health. Both conserved end residues are part of each CDR3. Each record gives: CDR3 protein, V gene, J gene.

CDR3aa: CASSLTEGTEAFF
v_gene: TRBV7-2
j_gene: TRBJ1-1

CDR3aa: CASSYTKQGSSYNEQFF
v_gene: TRBV6-5
j_gene: TRBJ2-1

CDR3aa: CASSVGVGLTNYGYTF
v_gene: TRBV9
j_gene: TRBJ1-2

CDR3aa: CASSKTGGNQPQHF
v_gene: TRBV7-2
j_gene: TRBJ1-5

CDR3aa: CASSLGLAGNEQFF
v_gene: TRBV5-1
j_gene: TRBJ2-1

CDR3aa: CTSSFLAGEETQYF
v_gene: TRBV5-4
j_gene: TRBJ2-5

CDR3aa: CSARWVGGRAFF
v_gene: TRBV20-1
j_gene: TRBJ1-1

CDR3aa: CAISESGGWSDYGYTF
v_gene: TRBV10-3
j_gene: TRBJ1-2

CDR3aa: CATLLVATDTQYF
v_gene: TRBV10-3
j_gene: TRBJ2-3

CDR3aa: CSVGGQGGTEAFF
v_gene: TRBV29-1
j_gene: TRBJ1-1

CDR3aa: CASSLPRELFF
v_gene: TRBV6-9
j_gene: TRBJ2-2

CDR3aa: CASSLAGETGELFF
v_gene: TRBV12-3/TRBV12-4
j_gene: TRBJ2-2

CDR3aa: CASSETRATTYEQYF
v_gene: TRBV5-1
j_gene: TRBJ2-7

CDR3aa: CASSKEKREGEDIQYF
v_gene: TRBV21-1
j_gene: TRBJ2-4

CDR3aa: CASSLGVWNTEAFF
v_gene: TRBV12-3/TRBV12-4
j_gene: TRBJ1-1

CDR3aa: CASSRGLAGGGQETQYF
v_gene: TRBV5-5
j_gene: TRBJ2-5

CDR3aa: CASSFQPSGTDTQYF
v_gene: TRBV27
j_gene: TRBJ2-3

CDR3aa: CASSSWGMAFF
v_gene: TRBV7-2
j_gene: TRBJ1-1

CDR3aa: CASSLDLSREQFF
v_gene: TRBV5-1
j_gene: TRBJ2-1